These T cell receptor beta chains were read from a single sample in a study of blood T cells in healthy people across ages. TCRdb re-analysed the 5' RACE reads in MiXCR, keeping a single row per CDR3 protein. Found here are over 450,000 distinct CDR3 sequences, nearly 25% of them singletons; the top ten hold less than 9%. These data are also associated with another study on T cells of mothers and their children.

Sequenced input: blood. Every receptor here comes from a boy younger than 18 in good health. The CDR3 runs from the conserved cysteine through the conserved F or W. D genes are given only for firm matches. Expanded clones get a size class; other rows say once, few or many, or leave the size out.

D,V,size,J,CDR3,DNA
NA,TRBV6-5,NA,TRBJ1-3,CASSPPGEHTIYF,TGTGCCAGCAGTCCGCCGGGAGAACACACCATATATTTT
NA,TRBV27,NA,TRBJ2-6,CASSLYALRALSSGANVLTF,TGTGCCAGCAGTTTATACGCCCTGAGGGCGTTGAGCTCTGGGGCCAACGTCCTGACTTTC
NA,TRBV21-1,NA,TRBJ2-6,CASSKAWPASRANVLTF,TGTGCCAGCAGCAAAGCGTGGCCGGCCAGCCGGGCCAACGTCCTGACTTTC
NA,TRBV5-1,many,TRBJ2-1,CASFLFPRGASRFDEQFF,TGCGCCAGCTTCCTGTTCCCCAGGGGGGCGAGTAGATTTGATGAGCAGTTCTTC
NA,TRBV5-1,few,TRBJ2-2,CASSTETGELFF,TGCGCCAGCAGCACTGAGACCGGGGAGCTGTTTTTT
TRBD1,TRBV7-9,few,TRBJ2-1,CASSSGTGGNEQFF,TGTGCCAGCAGCTCCGGGACAGGGGGCAATGAGCAGTTCTTC
TRBD1,TRBV11-2,NA,TRBJ2-2,CASSHLRDRVIGELFF,TGTGCCAGCAGCCACCTCCGGGACAGGGTGATCGGGGAGCTGTTTTTT
NA,TRBV20-1,NA,TRBJ2-7,CSACFGGSYEQYF,TGCAGTGCTTGTTTTGGGGGGTCCTACGAGCAGTACTTC
NA,TRBV20-1,few,TRBJ2-2,CSALPVNTGELFF,TGCAGTGCCCTACCGGTGAACACCGGGGAGCTGTTTTTT
TRBD1,TRBV12-3/TRBV12-4,few,TRBJ1-4,CASSSGQGPANEKLFF,TGTGCCAGCAGTTCCGGACAGGGCCCGGCTAATGAAAAACTGTTTTTT
NA,TRBV24-1,few,TRBJ2-2,CATSDLLEAALNRELFF,TGTGCCACCAGTGATTTGCTCGAGGCGGCTCTTAACCGGGAGCTGTTTTTT
NA,TRBV5-1,many,TRBJ2-3,CASTGEGWTDTQYF,TGCGCCAGCACTGGAGAGGGTTGGACAGATACGCAGTATTTT
TRBD1,TRBV30,NA,TRBJ2-1,CAWSRTGLFGEQFF,TGTGCCTGGAGCCGGACAGGGTTGTTCGGGGAGCAGTTCTTC
NA,TRBV4-3,NA,TRBJ2-1,CASSQDSGEYNEQFF,TGCGCCAGCAGCCAAGATTCGGGGGAATACAATGAGCAGTTCTTC
NA,TRBV9,NA,TRBJ2-5,CASSVGGTPQETQYF,TGTGCCAGCAGCGTAGGCGGGACCCCCCAAGAGACCCAGTACTTC
NA,TRBV5-5,NA,TRBJ2-7,CASSIAGTPAYEQYF,TGTGCCAGCAGCATCGCCGGGACACCTGCCTACGAGCAGTACTTC
TRBD1,TRBV5-6,once,TRBJ2-7,CASSSGQTTYEQYF,TGTGCCAGCAGCTCGGGACAGACAACCTACGAGCAGTACTTC
NA,TRBV6-2/TRBV6-3,NA,TRBJ2-1,CASSYLVRNEQFF,TGTGCCAGCAGTTACCTCGTTAGGAATGAGCAGTTCTTC
NA,TRBV12-3/TRBV12-4,NA,TRBJ2-3,CASSPLASISADTQYF,TGTGCCAGCAGCCCACTAGCATCCATTAGCGCAGATACGCAGTATTTT
NA,TRBV7-9,NA,TRBJ2-5,CASSLVPSQRSGETQYF,TGTGCCAGCAGCTTAGTACCGAGTCAGCGTTCGGGAGAGACCCAGTACTTC
NA,TRBV20-1,few,TRBJ2-7,CSARVTDPYEQYF,TGCAGTGCTAGAGTTACGGATCCCTACGAGCAGTACTTC
TRBD1,TRBV5-1,medium-sized,TRBJ1-6,CASSSGQSGSTLHF,TGCGCCAGCAGCTCGGGACAGTCTGGCAGTACCCTCCACTTT
NA,TRBV4-1,few,TRBJ2-5,CASSQGGGTGFKSYQETQYF,TGCGCCAGCAGCCAAGGGGGGGGCACCGGCTTCAAGTCATACCAAGAGACCCAGTACTTC
NA,TRBV5-1,few,TRBJ2-5,CASSLEALGTQYF,TGCGCCAGCAGCTTAGAGGCCCTGGGTACCCAGTACTTC
NA,TRBV12-3/TRBV12-4,NA,TRBJ1-2,CASSFGMHGYTF,TGTGCCAGCAGTTTTGGCATGCATGGCTACACCTTC
TRBD2,TRBV20-1,NA,TRBJ2-3,CSARQRGSVDTQYF,TGCAGTGCTAGACAGCGGGGGAGTGTTGATACGCAGTATTTT
NA,TRBV4-1,NA,TRBJ2-6,CASSPFWADRRGANVLTF,TGCGCCAGCAGCCCCTTTTGGGCGGATAGGAGGGGGGCCAACGTCCTGACTTTC
NA,TRBV7-2,NA,TRBJ2-2,CASSTRGTNTGELFF,TGTGCCAGCAGCACTAGAGGGACTAACACCGGGGAGCTGTTTTTT
NA,TRBV4-1,many,TRBJ2-5,CASSQDQRSEETQYF,TGCGCCAGCAGCCAAGATCAGAGGTCTGAAGAGACCCAGTACTTC
NA,TRBV7-2,NA,TRBJ2-7,CASSLPPGDYEQYF,TGTGCCAGCAGCTTACCCCCTGGCGACTACGAGCAGTACTTC
NA,TRBV11-2,few,TRBJ2-5,CASSSSRRETQYF,TGTGCCAGCAGCTCCTCGAGGAGGGAGACCCAGTACTTC
TRBD1,TRBV28,NA,TRBJ2-2,CASSSYGTGRETNTGELFF,TGTGCCAGCAGTTCTTACGGGACAGGGAGAGAAACGAACACCGGGGAGCTGTTTTTT
NA,TRBV7-2,NA,TRBJ2-7,CASSSKTGPYEQYF,TGTGCCAGCAGCTCGAAGACAGGACCTTACGAGCAGTACTTC
NA,TRBV12-3/TRBV12-4,many,TRBJ2-5,CASGYSGHGQETQYF,TGTGCCAGCGGATACTCGGGACACGGGCAAGAGACCCAGTACTTC
TRBD1,TRBV6-2/TRBV6-3,NA,TRBJ2-1,CASRRDRVILDEQFF,TGTGCCAGCAGACGAGACAGGGTTATTTTGGATGAGCAGTTCTTC
NA,TRBV29-1,few,TRBJ2-7,CSVVRWNDGQYF,TGCAGCGTCGTCCGGTGGAACGACGGGCAGTACTTC
NA,TRBV5-1,NA,TRBJ1-6,CASSSEKSPLHF,TGCGCCAGCAGCTCGGAGAAGTCACCCCTCCACTTT
NA,TRBV28,many,TRBJ2-3,CASSSGTTDTQYF,TGTGCCAGCAGTTCAGGGACCACAGATACGCAGTATTTT
TRBD1,TRBV4-2,NA,TRBJ1-2,CASSQDLGGSYGYTF,TGTGCCAGCAGCCAAGACCTAGGGGGCTCCTATGGCTACACCTTC
TRBD1,TRBV7-2,NA,TRBJ1-1,CASSLDYRGGTEAFF,TGTGCCAGCAGCTTAGATTACAGGGGTGGGACTGAAGCTTTCTTT
NA,TRBV20-1,few,TRBJ2-3,CSARDWASESTDTQYF,TGCAGTGCTAGAGATTGGGCTAGCGAGAGCACAGATACGCAGTATTTT
TRBD1,TRBV24-1,NA,TRBJ1-2,CATRDRGNYGYTF,TGTGCCACCAGGGACAGGGGAAACTATGGCTACACCTTC
TRBD2,TRBV2,NA,TRBJ2-3,CASSVVAGVLNTQYF,TGTGCCAGCAGTGTGGTAGCGGGAGTACTAAATACGCAGTATTTT
NA,TRBV28,NA,TRBJ2-7,CASNLGGYYEQYF,TGTGCCAGCAATTTGGGTGGATACTACGAGCAGTACTTC
TRBD2,TRBV28,NA,TRBJ2-5,CASSWTSGSRETQYF,TGTGCCAGCAGTTGGACTAGCGGGAGCAGAGAGACCCAGTACTTC
TRBD1,TRBV4-3,NA,TRBJ1-5,CASSQDSSPGTVNNQPQHF,TGCGCCAGCAGCCAAGATTCCTCCCCGGGGACAGTCAACAATCAGCCCCAGCATTTT
NA,TRBV6-6,NA,TRBJ1-4,CASSYSRANEKLFF,TGTGCCAGCAGTTATAGCCGGGCAAATGAAAAACTGTTTTTT
NA,TRBV7-3,NA,TRBJ2-4,CASSSLDRHAKNIQYF,TGTGCCAGCAGCTCGTTAGACAGGCATGCCAAAAACATTCAGTACTTC
NA,TRBV19,NA,TRBJ1-1,CASKILGTEAFF,TGTGCCAGTAAAATCCTAGGCACTGAAGCTTTCTTT